Reported below is one T cell receptor beta chain. The data are from a study of identical twins. Germline V gene lookup returns CDR1 SGHAT and CDR2 FQNNGV. This CDR3 contains 12 residues. With 5 bases removed from V and 9 bases from J, the gap between germline ends came to 12 bases. Each CDR3 protein is one row after TCRdb ran MiXCR on the 5' RACE reads. Seen here are 430,000 or so distinct CDR3 sequences, roughly 26% observed once, and the top ten hold approximately 2.9%. The same sample was also used in a study of T cells expressing NK-cell markers.

The clonotype originates from a woman aged 18-29 years in good health. The sample was CD4+ T cells sorted from blood. V is TRBV11-2 and J is TRBJ2-3; D may correspond to TRBD1 or TRBD2 (5 bases each). CDR3 nucleotide sequence: TGTGCCAGCAGCCCCGTATGGGACACGCAGTATTTT. Protein: CASSPVWDTQYF.